This T cell receptor beta chain originates from a study of cytomegalovirus exposure and HLA in healthy donors. Turning to the study itself: There were 117 million unique TCR beta sequences, drawn from about 179 million T cells, in an earlier analysis.

About this clone itself: Its antigen is unidentified.

Broader study findings: Researchers counted about 150 TCR beta chains as cytomegalovirus-associated. Follow-up analysis later connected one missense variant in DCLRE1C with trimming of TCR beta V- and J-genes. Among immune exposure information, only CMV serostatus was available.

The CDR3 extends over 15 amino acids. Trimming removed 5 bases from V and 9 bases from J; junction bases left unmatched: 9. Germline V lookup: CDR1 SGHVS, CDR2 FQNEAQ. PCR used 60 Vbeta primers and 13 Jbeta primers. TCRdb's copy holds only in-frame clones and misses some; the assay was immunoSEQ multiplex PCR. Seen here are tens of thousands of clones, approximately 79% observed once, and the top ten hold 12%. This receptor was identified in a woman aged 35 to 49 in good health and CMV-seropositive. The specimen sequenced was PBMCs. V is TRBV7-8 and J is TRBJ1-6; 8 nucleotides line up with TRBD1. The CDR3 region has the DNA TGTGCCAGCAGCCCCATGACAGGGGAAGGTTCACCCCTCCACTTT. Translation: CASSPMTGEGSPLHF.